This record looks at one T cell receptor beta chain sequence and its context. This entry comes from a study of T cell changes during pregnancy in multiple sclerosis. Trimming took 6 bases from V and 6 from J, leaving 9 bases between them. Germline V gene data show CDR1 as MDHEN and CDR2 as SYDVKM. This CDR3 is 11 amino acids long. Using immunoSEQ multiplex PCR, the repertoire was profiled, and TCRdb retains in-frame clones only, with some absent. The sample shows fewer than 40,000 clones, around 93% of them seen only once. V is TRBV28 and J is TRBJ2-7, with D perhaps TRBD1 (5 bases). Sequenced here: CD4+ T cells from peripheral blood mononuclear cells, sampled after pregnancy. This receptor was obtained from a female donor with multiple sclerosis, enrolled in a pregnancy study. The CDR3 here is CASSPRGEQYF. For the CDR3, the DNA is TGTGCCAGCAGCCCTAGGGGCGAGCAGTACTTC.